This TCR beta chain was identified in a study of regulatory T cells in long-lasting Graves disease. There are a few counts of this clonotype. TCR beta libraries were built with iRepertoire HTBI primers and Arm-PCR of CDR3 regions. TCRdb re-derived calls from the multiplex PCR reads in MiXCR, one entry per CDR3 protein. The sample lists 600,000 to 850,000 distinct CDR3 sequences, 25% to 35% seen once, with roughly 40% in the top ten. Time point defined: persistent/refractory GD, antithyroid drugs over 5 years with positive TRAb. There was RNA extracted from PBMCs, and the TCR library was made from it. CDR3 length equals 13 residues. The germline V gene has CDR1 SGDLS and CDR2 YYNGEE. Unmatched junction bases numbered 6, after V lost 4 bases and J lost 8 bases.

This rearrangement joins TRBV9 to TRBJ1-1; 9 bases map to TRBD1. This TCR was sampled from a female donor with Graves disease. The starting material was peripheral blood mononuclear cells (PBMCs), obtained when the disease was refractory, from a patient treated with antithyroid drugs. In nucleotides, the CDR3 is TGTGCCAGCAGCAGGGACAGGGAAAGGGAAGCTTTCTTT. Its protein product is CASSRDREREAFF.